This T cell receptor (beta chain) was identified during a study of cytomegalovirus exposure and HLA in healthy donors. General study findings and limits: It was shown in a later analysis that HLA-associated TCR beta chains were more clonally expanded than other, equally common chains.

Primers included in the PCR were 60 Vbeta and 13 Jbeta primers. Generated by immunoSEQ multiplex PCR, the TCRdb table keeps only in-frame clones and is missing some. The sample has around 120,000 clones, 73% seen once. The V and J ends lost 2 bases and 9 bases, in that order; junction bases with no gene match: 18. Germline values: CDR1 SQVTM, CDR2 ANQGSEA. The CDR3 loop spans 16 amino acids. Note on this clone: The antigen is unknown.

Sequencing was done on a sample of PBMCs. This chain uses TRBV29-1 with TRBJ2-7; 8 positions agree with TRBD1. The TCR comes from a woman in her thirties or forties in good health and CMV-seronegative. The CDR3 reads CSVETYNGQGALGQYF. The CDR3 DNA is TGCAGCGTTGAAACCTATAACGGACAGGGCGCTCTAGGGCAGTACTTC.